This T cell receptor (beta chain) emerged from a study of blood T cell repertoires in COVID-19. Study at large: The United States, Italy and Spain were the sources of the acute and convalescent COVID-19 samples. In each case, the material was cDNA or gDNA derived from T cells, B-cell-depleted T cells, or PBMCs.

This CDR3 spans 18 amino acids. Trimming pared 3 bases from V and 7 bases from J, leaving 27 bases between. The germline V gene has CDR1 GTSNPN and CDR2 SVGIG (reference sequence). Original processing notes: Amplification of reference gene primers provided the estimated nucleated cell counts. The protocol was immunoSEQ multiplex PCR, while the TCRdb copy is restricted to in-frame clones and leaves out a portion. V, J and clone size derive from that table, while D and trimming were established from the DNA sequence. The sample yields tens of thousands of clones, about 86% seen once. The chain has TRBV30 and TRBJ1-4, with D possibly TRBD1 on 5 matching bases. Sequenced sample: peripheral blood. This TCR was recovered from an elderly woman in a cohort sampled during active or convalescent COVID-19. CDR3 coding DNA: TGTGCCTGGAGCCCACGGACTCCATTGGGACTGGGGCGTGAAAAACTGTTTTTT. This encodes CAWSPRTPLGLGREKLFF.